A single sample gave rise to the 24 T cell receptor beta chains below, sequenced in a study of T cell responses to AZD1222 COVID-19 vaccine. Data came from immunoSEQ multiplex PCR; TCRdb stores just in-frame clones and leaves some out. The sample lists roughly 140,000 clones; over 75% were seen once. The sequencing here drew on peripheral blood, taken 28 days after the second AZD1222 dose. The receptors were sampled from an adult who received the AZD1222 COVID-19 vaccine.

CDR3 in amino acids: CAITPGQGFTAFF. CDR3 DNA: TGTGCCATCACTCCGGGACAGGGATTTACGGCTTTCTTT. V usage is TRBV10-3 and J usage is TRBJ1-1; 9 bases map to TRBD1. The germline V gene has CDR1 ENHRY and CDR2 SYGVKD. V shed 7 bases and J 11 bases; nucleotides not matched to a gene: 11. The CDR3 is made up of 13 amino acids.

The gene calls are TRBV4-2 and TRBJ1-1; perhaps TRBD1 as D (5 bases). V lost 0 bases and J lost 0, with 11 bases in between. In germline, CDR1 is LGHNA, CDR2 YNFKEQ. The length of the CDR3 is 16 residues. CDR3 DNA sequence: TGTGCCAGCAGCCAAGAGGCAGGGCTCATGAACACTGAAGCTTTCTTT. Translation: CASSQEAGLMNTEAFF.

V is TRBV2 and J is TRBJ1-1; possible D gene TRBD1, 5 bases. The germline CDR1 and CDR2 sequences are SNHLY and FYNNEI. V lost 6 bases and J 4 bases, leaving 15 bases between the germline ends. The CDR3 covers 14 residues. DNA for the CDR3: TGTGCCAGCAGCGCAGGGACTTTGAGCACTGAAGCTTTCTTT. It is translated as CASSAGTLSTEAFF.

V usage is TRBV7-2 and J usage is TRBJ2-1; 13 bases map to TRBD2. There are 17 residues in the CDR3. The germline CDR1 and CDR2 sequences are SGHTA and FQGNSA. Losses at the gene ends were 2 bases for V and 7 bases for J; bases not matched to a gene: 8. The CDR3 region is CASSLYPGLAGKNEQFF. CDR3 nucleotide sequence: TGTGCCAGCAGCTTATACCCGGGACTAGCGGGAAAGAATGAGCAGTTCTTC.

The genes are TRBV25-1 and TRBJ2-3; D is ambiguous. The CDR3 spans 13 residues. Germline-derived CDR1 and CDR2 are MGHDK and SYGVNS. The V gene lost 6 bases and the J gene lost 6 bases, with 13 bases spanning the gap. DNA for the CDR3: TGTGCCAGCAGCGTATATGTAGCCGATACGCAGTATTTT. Translating gives CASSVYVADTQYF.

This chain connects TRBV7-6 to TRBJ2-1; 10 bases match TRBD2. The CDR3 has 16 residues. With V trimmed by 3 bases and J by 9 bases, 11 bases remained unmatched. Germline V gives CDR1 SGHVS, CDR2 FNYEAQ. DNA of the CDR3: TGTGCCAGCAGCTTGGGCCTAGCGGGAGACGTTCGTGAGCAGTTCTTC. Translation gives CASSLGLAGDVREQFF.

The V gene is TRBV29-1, the J gene TRBJ2-4, with TRBD1 matching 8 bases. J lost 3 bases, V lost 0 bases, and 4 bases had no gene match. The CDR3 contains 15 residues. CDR1 and CDR2 (germline): SQVTM, ANQGSEA. The CDR3 is CSVEDIGQGKNIQYF. The DNA for the CDR3 is TGCAGCGTTGAAGATATAGGACAGGGCAAAAACATTCAGTACTTC.

The CDR3 nucleotides are TGTGCCAGCAGCCAAGATCGAGGGGCCAAAAACATTCAGTACTTC. This gives the protein CASSQDRGAKNIQYF. The V call is TRBV4-2, the J call TRBJ2-4; D is perhaps TRBD2 (5 bases). CDR3 length: 15 amino acids. The V gene lost 0 bases and the J gene lost 1 base, with 7 bases spanning the gap. In germline, CDR1 is LGHNA, CDR2 YNFKEQ.

The chain is built from TRBV6-5 and TRBJ2-2, with TRBD2 identical over 11 bases. The CDR3 spans 16 residues. The ends lost 2 bases at V and 4 bases at J; junction bases unmatched: 3. From germline, CDR1 is MNHEY and CDR2 SVGAGI. CDR3 nucleotide sequence: TGTGCCAGCAGTTACCATACTAGCGGGGGCACCGGGGAGCTGTTTTTT. Translation: CASSYHTSGGTGELFF.

The rearrangement uses TRBV7-8 and TRBJ1-3, with D maybe TRBD1 (5 bases). V was cut by 5 bases and J by 3 bases, with 20 bases left in between. The CDR3 totals 17 residues. Germline CDR1 is SGHVS and CDR2 is FQNEAQ. The CDR3, as DNA: TGTGCCAGCAGCCTGATACCTCAGGGTGCGGGTGGAAACACCATATATTTT. It is translated as CASSLIPQGAGGNTIYF.

This chain links TRBV27 with TRBJ2-3; no clear D gene. The CDR3 extends over 14 amino acids. V dropped 6 bases and J dropped 1 base, with 11 bases sitting between them. Germline CDR1 is MNHEY and CDR2 is SMNVEV (reference sequence). The CDR3 sequence is CASSLNGGTDTQYF. The CDR3 coding sequence is TGTGCCAGCAGCCTAAATGGAGGCACAGATACGCAGTATTTT.

This clone has just a few counts. Other DNA sequences in this sample translate to the same CDR3. This sequence joins TRBV9 and TRBJ2-7, with TRBD2 as a possible D gene (6 bases). The CDR3 is 13 residues long. The germline V gene encodes CDR1 SGDLS and CDR2 YYNGEE. V dropped 2 bases and J dropped 2 bases, with 8 bases sitting between them. The CDR3 bases are TGTGCCAGCAGCGTGGGGGGTACCTACGAGCAGTACTTC. Its translation is CASSVGGTYEQYF.

The rearrangement links TRBV19 to TRBJ1-1; D not resolved. V was shortened by 0 bases and J by 10 bases, with 12 bases between the two germline ends. The CDR3 spans 13 residues. Germline V gene sequence: CDR1 LNHDA, CDR2 SQIVND (reference sequence). CDR3 bases: TGTGCCAGTAGTATAGAGTCCCCGACGAGAGCTTTCTTT. This translates into CASSIESPTRAFF.

The gene calls are TRBV27 and TRBJ2-7, with D possibly matching TRBD2 (6 bases). V gave up 6 bases and J gave up 2 bases, with 14 bases separating them. CDR1 is MNHEY, CDR2 SMNVEV, per germline (reference sequence). The CDR3 is 14 residues long. The CDR3 loop is CASSRSGLAYEQYF. CDR3 DNA sequence: TGTGCCAGCAGCCGCTCGGGACTCGCCTACGAGCAGTACTTC.

The gene calls are TRBV2 and TRBJ2-7; the D gene is possibly TRBD1 (6 bases). Trimming left V 6 bases short and J 3 bases short, with 9 bases between. In germline, CDR1 is SNHLY, CDR2 FYNNEI. The CDR3 is made up of 12 amino acids. As DNA, the CDR3 is TGTGCCAGCAGCTGGACAGTCTACGAGCAGTACTTC. It translates to CASSWTVYEQYF.

The rearrangement uses TRBV9 and TRBJ2-7, with D hard to call. Trimming took off 4 bases at V and 2 bases at J, with 13 bases between the two ends. Germline CDR1 SGDLS, CDR2 YYNGEE. This CDR3 has 14 amino acids. CDR3 residues: CASSLRGPPYEQYF. DNA for the CDR3: TGTGCCAGCAGCCTACGAGGTCCTCCCTACGAGCAGTACTTC.

This clone was seen only a few times. The chain recombines TRBV19 with TRBJ2-7, with 13 bases matching TRBD2. The CDR3 totals 14 residues. The V segment lost 4 bases and the J segment 5 bases; nucleotides outside the gene matches: 2. CDR1 and CDR2 from the germline V gene are LNHDA and SQIVND (reference sequence). CDR3 coding DNA: TGTGCCAGTAGTAACGGACTAGCGGGAGACGAGCAGTACTTC. It codes for CASSNGLAGDEQYF.

This chain uses TRBV15 with TRBJ2-3, with D hard to call. Trimming shortened V by 1 base and J by 2 bases, and 4 bases separated the two germline ends. The CDR3 sequence is 13 residues long. CDR1 and CDR2 from the germline V gene are LNHNV and YYDKDF (reference sequence). In nucleotides, the CDR3 is TGTGCCACCAGCAGAGGTGCCACAGATACGCAGTATTTT. Its protein product is CATSRGATDTQYF.

This chain uses TRBV5-1 with TRBJ2-7, with unresolved D. The ends were cut back, 4 bases at V and 0 bases at J, with 20 bases in the middle. Germline V gene data show CDR1 as SGHRS and CDR2 as YFSETQ. This CDR3 comprises 17 residues. The chain's CDR3 is CASSPKVGRSSSYEQYF. The CDR3 coding sequence is TGCGCCAGCAGCCCCAAAGTCGGTCGAAGCAGCTCCTACGAGCAGTACTTC.

This clone appeared a single time. The rearrangement uses TRBV7-2 and TRBJ1-2; TRBD1 matches 11 bases. V lost 5 bases to trimming and J lost 4 bases; unmatched junction nucleotides: 6. CDR3 length: 15 residues. Looked up from germline, CDR1 is SGHTA and CDR2 is FQGNSA. Written as DNA, the CDR3 is TGTGCCAGCAGCGGACAGGGGGCGAGTCTCTATGGCTACACCTTC. Translation: CASSGQGASLYGYTF.

This clone was detected once. V and J are TRBV28 and TRBJ2-1; either TRBD1 or TRBD2 may fit D (6 bases each). This CDR3 has 16 amino acids. Trimming took off 7 bases at V and 0 bases at J, with 16 bases between the two ends. Germline assignment: CDR1 MDHEN and CDR2 SYDVKM. CDR3 residues: CASTSVGGASYNEQFF. CDR3 DNA: TGTGCCAGCACCTCGGTGGGGGGCGCCTCCTACAATGAGCAGTTCTTC. Looking up the rest from reference TRBV28 and TRBJ2-1 gives the full variable domain: DVKVTQSSRYLVKRTGEKVFLECVQDMDHENMFWYRQDPGLGLRLIYFSYDVKMKEKGDIPEGYSVSREKKERFSLILESASTNQTSMYLCASTSVGGASYNEQFFGPGTRLTVL.

The chain couples TRBV10-1 to TRBJ2-1; D not resolved. The CDR3 runs to 12 residues. Trimming removed 3 bases from V and 13 bases from J, with 13 bases in between. Looked up from germline, CDR1 is WNHNN and CDR2 is SYGVQD (reference sequence). For the CDR3, the DNA is TGCGCCAGCAGTGATGCACCCCTCCTACAGTTCTTC. Protein sequence: CASSDAPLLQFF.

V usage is TRBV5-5 and J usage is TRBJ2-2; 9 bases align to TRBD1. V trimming: 4 bases; J trimming: 7 bases; junction bases outside the gene matches: 8. CDR3 length: 15 amino acids. Germline V gene sequence: CDR1 SGHKS, CDR2 YYEKEE (reference sequence). This CDR3 reads CASSVGGQGVGELFF. DNA for the CDR3: TGTGCCAGCAGCGTGGGGGGACAGGGTGTCGGGGAGCTGTTTTTT.

The rearrangement links TRBV2 to TRBJ2-2, with D unclear. CDR1 is SNHLY and CDR2 is FYNNEI in the germline V gene. This CDR3 region has 13 residues. Trimming took off 7 bases at V and 1 base at J, with 7 bases between the two ends. This CDR3 reads CASNDQNTGELFF. DNA of the CDR3: TGTGCCAGCAACGACCAGAACACCGGGGAGCTGTTTTTT.